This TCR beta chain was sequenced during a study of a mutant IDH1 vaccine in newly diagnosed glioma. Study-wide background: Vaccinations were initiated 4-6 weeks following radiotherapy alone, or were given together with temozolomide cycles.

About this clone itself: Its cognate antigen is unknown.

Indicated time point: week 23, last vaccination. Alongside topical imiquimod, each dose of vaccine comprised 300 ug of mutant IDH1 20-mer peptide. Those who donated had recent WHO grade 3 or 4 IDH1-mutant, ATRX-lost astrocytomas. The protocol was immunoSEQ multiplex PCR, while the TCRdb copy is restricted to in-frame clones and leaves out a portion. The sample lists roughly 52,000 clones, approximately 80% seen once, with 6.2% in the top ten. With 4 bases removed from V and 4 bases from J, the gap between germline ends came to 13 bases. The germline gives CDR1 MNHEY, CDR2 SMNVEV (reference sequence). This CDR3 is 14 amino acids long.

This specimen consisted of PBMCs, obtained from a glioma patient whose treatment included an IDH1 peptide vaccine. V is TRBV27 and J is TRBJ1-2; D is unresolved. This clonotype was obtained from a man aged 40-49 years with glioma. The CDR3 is CASSSRWGGYGYTF. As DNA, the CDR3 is TGTGCCAGCAGTTCCCGGTGGGGAGGCTATGGCTACACCTTC.